This record concerns one TCR beta chain sequence. This clone's antigen is unknown. Base qualities are not at hand, and no much larger clone is one base apart. The collaborating institutions used their own protocols to collect whole blood in K2EDTA tubes. For TCRbeta analysis, collaborator samples were shipped as frozen whole blood, as isolated PBMCs, or as DNA extracted from either sample type. Trimming takes 2 bases from V and 4 bases from J, and the germline ends sit 14 bases apart. The germline V gene (reference sequence) supplies CDR1 GTSNPN and CDR2 SVGIG. From its cysteine to its phenylalanine, the CDR3 spans 15 amino acids. Just CDR3 DNA is preserved here, 45 bases in frame from base 1. This sample stems from a study of blood T cell repertoires in COVID-19 (TCRdb year 2020). For context, the study as a whole: Samples covering the acute and convalescent phases of COVID-19 were provided by collaborators in the United States, Italy and Spain. The repertoires were released in a freely available public database intended as a resource for research on the immune response to SARS-CoV-2. The dataset comprised deeply sampled blood TCRbeta repertoires from subjects exposed to, actively infected with, or recovered from COVID-19. The material from the prospective study consisted of cDNA or gDNA derived from T cells, B-cell-depleted T cells, or PBMCs. The samples were drawn from the first 160 participants of the ongoing ImmuneRACE study and from 1,254 subjects provided by 6 global collaborators. The sample metadata nearly always contained a de-identified subject ID, COVID-19 status, age in years and sex. HLA class I and class II types, where available, came from metadata supplied by the sample provider rather than from assay-based typing. The paper as a whole reports these results and caveats: Clinical and demographic metadata were provided uncurated, with the amount varying by source and participant.

TCRbeta CDR3 regions were amplified from genomic DNA by means of the immunoSEQ Assay, a bias-controlled multiplex PCR. The study's processing was this. The number of nucleated cells in each sample was estimated from the amplification of reference gene primers within the assay. To quantify the absolute abundance of each unique TCRbeta CDR3 rearrangement, sequence reads were collapsed and filtered. For each sample, productive Simpson clonality was calculated as the square root of Simpson's diversity index over productive rearrangements. Entries here come from immuneACCESS through TCRdb and include only in-frame sequences with V and J called. Some clones fail to appear in such tables; in the studies checked, an unresolved V gene covers under half of the shortfall, and the cause of the remainder is unknown. That table gives V, J and clone size, and the DNA gave D and trimming. The sample profile shows 150,000 or so clones; 84% of them were found once. Of the sample, 4% falls within the top ten clones.

This receptor chain uses TRBV30 and TRBJ1-4; TRBD1 is a possible D gene, resting on 5 matching bases. The receptor was isolated from a woman in her sixties with acute or convalescent COVID-19. The sequenced sample consisted of peripheral blood. Here the CDR3 is given as CAWSTSPGFNEKLFF. At the DNA level, the sequence is TGTGCCTGGAGTACATCCCCAGGGTTTAATGAAAAACTGTTTTTT.